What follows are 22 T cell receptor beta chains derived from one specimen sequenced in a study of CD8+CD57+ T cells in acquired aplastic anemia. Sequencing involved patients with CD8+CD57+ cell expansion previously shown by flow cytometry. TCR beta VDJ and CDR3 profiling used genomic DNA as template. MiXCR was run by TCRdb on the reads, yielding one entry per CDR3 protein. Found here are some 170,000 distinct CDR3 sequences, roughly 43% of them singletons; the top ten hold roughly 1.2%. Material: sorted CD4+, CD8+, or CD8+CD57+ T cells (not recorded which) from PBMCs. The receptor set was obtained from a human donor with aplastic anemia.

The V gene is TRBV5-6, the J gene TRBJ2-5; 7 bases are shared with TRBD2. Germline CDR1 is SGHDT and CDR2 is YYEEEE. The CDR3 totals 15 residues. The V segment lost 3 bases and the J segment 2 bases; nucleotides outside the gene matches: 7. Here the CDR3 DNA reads TGTGCCAGCAGCTGGCAAGCGGGGTGGCAAGAGACCCAGTACTTC. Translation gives CASSWQAGWQETQYF.

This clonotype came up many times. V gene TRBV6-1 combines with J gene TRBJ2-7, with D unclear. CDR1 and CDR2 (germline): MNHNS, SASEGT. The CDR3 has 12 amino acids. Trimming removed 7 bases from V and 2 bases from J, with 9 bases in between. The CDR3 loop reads CASNPGTYEQYF. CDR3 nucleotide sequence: TGTGCCAGCAATCCGGGCACCTACGAGCAGTACTTC.

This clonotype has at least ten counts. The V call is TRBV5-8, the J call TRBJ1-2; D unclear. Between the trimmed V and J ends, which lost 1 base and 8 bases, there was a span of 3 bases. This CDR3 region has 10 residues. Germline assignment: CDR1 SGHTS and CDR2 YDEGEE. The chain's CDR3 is CASSLTGYTF. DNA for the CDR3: TGTGCCAGCAGCTTGACGGGCTACACCTTC.

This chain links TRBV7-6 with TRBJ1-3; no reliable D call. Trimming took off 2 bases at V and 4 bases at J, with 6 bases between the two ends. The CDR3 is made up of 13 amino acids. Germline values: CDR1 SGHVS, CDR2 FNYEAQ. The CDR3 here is CASSLLEGNTIYF. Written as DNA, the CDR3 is TGTGCCAGCAGCTTATTGGAGGGAAACACCATATATTTT.

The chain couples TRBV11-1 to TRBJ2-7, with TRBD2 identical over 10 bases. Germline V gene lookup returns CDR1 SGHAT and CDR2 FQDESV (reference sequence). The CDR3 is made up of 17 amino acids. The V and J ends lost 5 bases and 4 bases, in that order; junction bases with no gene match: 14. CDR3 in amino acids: CASSEAWTSGNIYEQYF. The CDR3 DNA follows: TGTGCCAGCAGCGAAGCTTGGACTAGCGGAAATATTTACGAGCAGTACTTC.

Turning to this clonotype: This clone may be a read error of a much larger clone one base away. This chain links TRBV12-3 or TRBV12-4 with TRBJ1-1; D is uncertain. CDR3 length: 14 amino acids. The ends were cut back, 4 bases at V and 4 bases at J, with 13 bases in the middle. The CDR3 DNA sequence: TGTGCCAGCAGTTCTGCACCGCCCGGCACTGAAGCTTTCTTT. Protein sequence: CASSSAPPGTEAFF.

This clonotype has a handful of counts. The DNA for the CDR3 is TGTGCCAGTAGTATAGCGGGGGGCACGCAGTATTTT. This codes for CASSIAGGTQYF. This chain joins TRBV19 and TRBJ2-3, with D tentatively TRBD2 (7 bases). The CDR3 sequence is 12 residues long. V was trimmed by 1 base and J by 9 bases, leaving 8 bases between them. The V gene's germline CDR1 is LNHDA and CDR2 SQIVND (reference sequence).

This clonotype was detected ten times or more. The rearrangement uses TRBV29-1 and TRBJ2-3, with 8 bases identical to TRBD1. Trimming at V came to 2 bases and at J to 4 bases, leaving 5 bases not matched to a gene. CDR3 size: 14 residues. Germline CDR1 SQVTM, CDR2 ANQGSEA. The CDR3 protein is CSVERAGGSDTQYF. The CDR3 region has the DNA TGCAGCGTTGAAAGGGCAGGGGGCTCAGATACGCAGTATTTT.

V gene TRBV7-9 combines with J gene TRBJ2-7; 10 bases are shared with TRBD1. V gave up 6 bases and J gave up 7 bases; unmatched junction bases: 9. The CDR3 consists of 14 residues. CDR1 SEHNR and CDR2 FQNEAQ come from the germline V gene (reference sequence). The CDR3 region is CASSYRDRGMEQYF. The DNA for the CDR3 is TGTGCCAGCAGTTACCGGGACAGGGGAATGGAGCAGTACTTC.

DNA of the CDR3: TGTGCCAGCAGTTTTAGCGGGAAGGACAGGGGCGGGTACGAGCAGTACTTC. This encodes CASSFSGKDRGGYEQYF. The chain has TRBV12-3 or TRBV12-4 and TRBJ2-7; TRBD1 might be the D (9 bases). V was trimmed by 3 bases and J by 4 bases, leaving 22 bases between them. This CDR3 spans 17 amino acids.

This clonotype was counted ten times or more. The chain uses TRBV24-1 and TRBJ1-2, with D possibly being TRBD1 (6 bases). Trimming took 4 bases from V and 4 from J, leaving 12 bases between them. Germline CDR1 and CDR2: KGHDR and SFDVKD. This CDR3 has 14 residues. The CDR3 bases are TGTGCCACCAGTGACAGGGGAGCGGGCTATGGCTACACCTTC. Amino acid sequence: CATSDRGAGYGYTF.

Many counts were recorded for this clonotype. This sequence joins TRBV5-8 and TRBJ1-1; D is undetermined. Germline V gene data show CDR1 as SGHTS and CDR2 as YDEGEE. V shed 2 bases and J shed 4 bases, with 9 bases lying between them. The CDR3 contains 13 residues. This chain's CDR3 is CASSLVGSTEAFF. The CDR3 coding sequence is TGTGCCAGCAGCTTAGTGGGAAGCACTGAAGCTTTCTTT.

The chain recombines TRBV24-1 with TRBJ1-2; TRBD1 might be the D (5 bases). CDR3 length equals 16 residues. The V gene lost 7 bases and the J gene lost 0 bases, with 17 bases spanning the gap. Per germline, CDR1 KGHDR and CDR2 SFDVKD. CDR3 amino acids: CATRGSGTETNYGYTF. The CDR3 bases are TGTGCCACCAGGGGATCCGGGACTGAGACTAACTATGGCTACACCTTC.

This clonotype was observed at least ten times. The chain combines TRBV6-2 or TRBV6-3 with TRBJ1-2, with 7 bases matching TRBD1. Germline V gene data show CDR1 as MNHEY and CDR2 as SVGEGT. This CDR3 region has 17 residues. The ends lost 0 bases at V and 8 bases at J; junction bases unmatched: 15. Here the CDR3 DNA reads TGTGCCAGCAGTTACTCCACCATTTCGGGACAGAGAAGGGGCTACACCTTC. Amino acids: CASSYSTISGQRRGYTF.

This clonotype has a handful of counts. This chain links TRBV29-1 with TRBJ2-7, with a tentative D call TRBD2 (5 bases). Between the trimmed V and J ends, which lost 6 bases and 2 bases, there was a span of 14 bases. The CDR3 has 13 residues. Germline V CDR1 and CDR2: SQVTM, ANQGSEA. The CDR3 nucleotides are TGCAGCGTCGAGGGCGGCTGGGCCTACGAGCAGTACTTC. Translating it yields CSVEGGWAYEQYF.

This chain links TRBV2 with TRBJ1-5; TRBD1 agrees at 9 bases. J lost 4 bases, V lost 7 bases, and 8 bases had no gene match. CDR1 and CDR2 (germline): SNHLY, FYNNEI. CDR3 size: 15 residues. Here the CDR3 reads CASTKDRGENQPQHF. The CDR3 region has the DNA TGTGCCAGCACCAAGGACAGGGGCGAGAATCAGCCCCAGCATTTT. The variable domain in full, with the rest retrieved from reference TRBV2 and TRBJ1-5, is EPEVTQTPSHQVTQMGQEVILRCVPISNHLYFYWYRQILGQKVEFLVSFYNNEISEKSEIFDDQFSVERPDGSNFTLKIRSTKLEDSAMYFCASTKDRGENQPQHFGDGTRLSIL.

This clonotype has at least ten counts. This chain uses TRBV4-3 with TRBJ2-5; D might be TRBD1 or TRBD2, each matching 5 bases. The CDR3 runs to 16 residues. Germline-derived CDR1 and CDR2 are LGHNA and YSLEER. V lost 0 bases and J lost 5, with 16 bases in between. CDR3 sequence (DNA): TGCGCCAGCAGCCAAGATCAGGGCGCGGGTGGTGAGACCCAGTACTTC. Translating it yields CASSQDQGAGGETQYF.

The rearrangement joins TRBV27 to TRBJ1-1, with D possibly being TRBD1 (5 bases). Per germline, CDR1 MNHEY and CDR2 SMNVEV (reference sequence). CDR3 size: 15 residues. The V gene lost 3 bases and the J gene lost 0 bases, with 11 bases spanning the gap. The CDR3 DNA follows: TGTGCCAGCAGTTTTGAGGCAGGGTTGAACACTGAAGCTTTCTTT. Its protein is CASSFEAGLNTEAFF.

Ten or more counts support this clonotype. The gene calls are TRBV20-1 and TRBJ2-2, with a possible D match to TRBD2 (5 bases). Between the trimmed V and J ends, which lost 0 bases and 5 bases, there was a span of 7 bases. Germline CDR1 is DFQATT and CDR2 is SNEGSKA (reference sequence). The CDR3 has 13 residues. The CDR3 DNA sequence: TGCAGTGCTAGAGACGGCGGGACCGGGGAGCTGTTTTTT. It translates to CSARDGGTGELFF.

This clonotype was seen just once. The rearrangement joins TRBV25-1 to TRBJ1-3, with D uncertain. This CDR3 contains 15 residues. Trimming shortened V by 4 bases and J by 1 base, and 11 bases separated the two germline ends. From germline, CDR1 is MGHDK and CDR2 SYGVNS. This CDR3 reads CASSASFLSGNTIYF. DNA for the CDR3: TGTGCCAGCAGTGCGTCATTTCTGTCTGGAAACACCATATATTTT.

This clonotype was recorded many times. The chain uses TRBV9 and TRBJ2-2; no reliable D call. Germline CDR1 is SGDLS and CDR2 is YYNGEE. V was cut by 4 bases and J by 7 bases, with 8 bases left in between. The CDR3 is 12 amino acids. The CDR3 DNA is TGTGCCAGCAGCCCAATGTACGGGGAGCTGTTTTTT. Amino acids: CASSPMYGELFF. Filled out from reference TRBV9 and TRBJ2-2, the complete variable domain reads DSGVTQTPKHLITATGQRVTLRCSPRSGDLSVYWYQQSLDQGLQFLIQYYNGEERAKGNILERFSAQQFPDLHSELNLSSLELGDSALYFCASSPMYGELFFGEGSRLTVL.

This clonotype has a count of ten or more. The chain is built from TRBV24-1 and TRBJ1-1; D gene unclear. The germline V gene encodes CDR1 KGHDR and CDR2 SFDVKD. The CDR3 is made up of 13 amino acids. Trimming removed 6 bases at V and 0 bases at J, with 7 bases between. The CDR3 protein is CATSSALNTEAFF. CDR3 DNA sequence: TGTGCCACCAGTTCTGCTCTGAACACTGAAGCTTTCTTT.